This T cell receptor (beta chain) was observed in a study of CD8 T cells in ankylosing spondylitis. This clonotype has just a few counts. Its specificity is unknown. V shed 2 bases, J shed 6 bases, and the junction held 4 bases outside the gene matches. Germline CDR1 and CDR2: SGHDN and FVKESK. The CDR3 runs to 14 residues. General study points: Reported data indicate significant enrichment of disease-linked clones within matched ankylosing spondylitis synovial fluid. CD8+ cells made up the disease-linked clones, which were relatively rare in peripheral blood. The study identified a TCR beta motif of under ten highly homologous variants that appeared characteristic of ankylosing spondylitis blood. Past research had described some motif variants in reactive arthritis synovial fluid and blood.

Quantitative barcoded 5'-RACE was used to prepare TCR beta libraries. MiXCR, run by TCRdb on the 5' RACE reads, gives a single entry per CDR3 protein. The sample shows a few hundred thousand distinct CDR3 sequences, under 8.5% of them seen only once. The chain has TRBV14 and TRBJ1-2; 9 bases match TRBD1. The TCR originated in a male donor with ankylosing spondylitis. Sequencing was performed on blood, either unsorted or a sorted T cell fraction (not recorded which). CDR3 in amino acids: CASSQNRGQDGYTF. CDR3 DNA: TGTGCCAGCAGCCAAAACAGGGGGCAAGATGGCTACACCTTC.